This entry lists 31 T cell receptor beta chains sequenced from one sample in a study of blood T cell repertoires in COVID-19. Clones were read by immunoSEQ multiplex PCR, and TCRdb kept only the in-frame ones, dropping some. This sample has 75,000 or so clones, with roughly 84% found just once. The specimen was peripheral blood. The receptors were gathered from a man over 45 with acute or convalescent COVID-19.

This clone was seen a few times. V gene TRBV11-2 combines with J gene TRBJ1-6, with 7 bases matching TRBD1. Germline V CDR1 and CDR2: SGHAT, FQNNGV. The CDR3 runs to 14 residues. The trim removed 5 bases at V and 4 bases at J, leaving 2 bases unmatched. CDR3 in amino acids: CASSARGYNSPLHF. The CDR3 DNA sequence: TGTGCCAGCAGCGCCAGGGGGTATAATTCACCCCTCCACTTT.

J is TRBJ2-7 and V is TRBV6-2 or TRBV6-3; 8 positions match TRBD1. V shed 0 bases and J 3 bases; nucleotides not matched to a gene: 4. The CDR3 has 15 residues. Germline loops: CDR1 MNHEY, CDR2 SVGEGT. CDR3 bases: TGTGCCAGCAGTTACTCTCCGGGACAGGTCTACGAGCAGTACTTC. It yields the protein CASSYSPGQVYEQYF.

The gene calls are TRBV27 and TRBJ2-6, with a tentative D call TRBD1 (6 bases). Germline V gene lookup returns CDR1 MNHEY and CDR2 SMNVEV (reference sequence). The CDR3 is 18 amino acids. V shed 2 bases and J shed 2 bases, with 16 bases lying between them. The CDR3 nucleotides read TGTGCCAGCAGTTTAGGGGGCAGAGCGGTAGCTGGGGCCAACGTCCTGACTTTC. Protein: CASSLGGRAVAGANVLTF.

The chain links TRBV5-4 to TRBJ2-3; 10 nucleotides line up with TRBD2. The junction had 9 bases not matched to a gene; V was cut back by 4 bases and J by 4 bases. Germline-derived CDR1 and CDR2 are SGHNT and YYREEE (reference sequence). The CDR3 contains 16 residues. CDR3 sequence: CASSRPLAGGPDTQYF. For the CDR3, the DNA is TGTGCCAGCAGCAGACCATTAGCGGGAGGACCAGATACGCAGTATTTT.

The CDR3 bases are TGTGCCAGTAGAAGTGAGAGGGCCTATGGCTACACCTTC. As protein: CASRSERAYGYTF. The chain links TRBV19 to TRBJ1-2; D unresolved. The CDR3 runs 13 residues. Trimming stripped 6 bases from V and 4 bases from J, with 12 bases between. From germline, CDR1 is LNHDA and CDR2 SQIVND (reference sequence).

This chain joins TRBV5-6 and TRBJ1-4; TRBD1 agrees at 7 bases. The germline gives CDR1 SGHDT, CDR2 YYEEEE. V shed 2 bases, J shed 7 bases, and the junction held 5 bases outside the gene matches. The CDR3 extends over 14 amino acids. CDR3 bases: TGTGCCAGCAGCTTTAGGGCAGGGGGTGAAAAACTGTTTTTT. Amino acid sequence: CASSFRAGGEKLFF.

The J gene is TRBJ2-3, the V gene TRBV7-8; 9 bases agree with TRBD1. CDR3 length: 15 amino acids. Trimming at V came to 5 bases and at J to 1 base, leaving 4 bases not matched to a gene. Germline V gene sequence: CDR1 SGHVS, CDR2 FQNEAQ. The chain's CDR3 is CASSVQGAGTDTQYF. CDR3 sequence (DNA): TGTGCCAGCAGCGTACAGGGGGCAGGCACAGATACGCAGTATTTT.

This chain joins TRBV6-5 and TRBJ2-2, with D possibly matching TRBD2 (6 bases). Germline V gene sequence: CDR1 MNHEY, CDR2 SVGAGI. CDR3 length: 16 amino acids. Trimming left V 0 bases short and J 2 bases short, with 10 bases between. CDR3 loop: CASSYSGGANTGELFF. In DNA, the CDR3 is TGTGCCAGCAGTTACTCTGGAGGGGCTAACACCGGGGAGCTGTTTTTT.

The V and J genes are TRBV7-8 and TRBJ1-2; D remains ambiguous. This CDR3 has 12 residues. Germline V gene data show CDR1 as SGHVS and CDR2 as FQNEAQ. V was clipped by 4 bases and J by 0 bases, with 3 bases between them. CDR3 nucleotides: TGTGCCAGCAGCTATACTAACTATGGCTACACCTTC. Translating gives CASSYTNYGYTF.

J is TRBJ2-1 and V is TRBV5-1; 10 bases fit TRBD2. Germline assignment: CDR1 SGHRS and CDR2 YFSETQ. The V segment lost 4 bases and the J segment 0 bases; nucleotides outside the gene matches: 4. The CDR3 sequence is 16 residues long. This CDR3 reads CASSGGLADSYNEQFF. CDR3 coding DNA: TGCGCCAGCAGCGGTGGACTAGCGGACTCCTACAATGAGCAGTTCTTC.

The genes are TRBV5-1 and TRBJ1-2, with D possibly being TRBD1 (6 bases). Per the germline V gene, CDR1 is SGHRS and CDR2 is YFSETQ. V lost 0 bases and J lost 1, with 7 bases in between. CDR3 length: 14 amino acids. This CDR3 is CASSLVQGNYGYTF. DNA of the CDR3: TGCGCCAGCAGCTTGGTACAGGGTAACTATGGCTACACCTTC.

The rearrangement joins TRBV7-9 to TRBJ1-5, with TRBD1 as a possible D gene (6 bases). Germline V gives CDR1 SEHNR, CDR2 FQNEAQ (reference sequence). V lost 5 bases to trimming and J lost 3 bases, with 11 bases between them. CDR3 length: 14 residues. The CDR3: CASSPQGPNQPQHF. DNA of the CDR3: TGTGCCAGCAGCCCTCAGGGGCCCAATCAGCCCCAGCATTTT.

The chain links TRBV19 to TRBJ1-1; tentatively, D is TRBD1 (5 bases). The CDR3 is 13 residues long. V lost 7 bases and J 7 bases, leaving 16 bases between the germline ends. The germline V gene has CDR1 LNHDA and CDR2 SQIVND (reference sequence). CDR3 residues: CASTLGGQIEAFF. In nucleotides, the CDR3 is TGTGCCAGTACCCTGGGAGGACAAATTGAAGCTTTCTTT. Supplemented by reference TRBV19 and TRBJ1-1, the full variable domain reads DGGITQSPKYLFRKEGQNVTLSCEQNLNHDAMYWYRQDPGQGLRLIYYSQIVNDFQKGDIAEGYSVSREKKESFPLTVTSAQKNPTAFYLCASTLGGQIEAFFGQGTRLTVV.

The rearrangement joins TRBV5-1 to TRBJ1-4; weak D call: TRBD1 (5 bases). In germline, CDR1 is SGHRS, CDR2 YFSETQ. Trimming took 0 bases from V and 0 from J, leaving 9 bases between them. The CDR3 contains 16 residues. CDR3 bases: TGCGCCAGCAGCTTGGTAACAGGATCAACTAATGAAAAACTGTTTTTT. This sequence encodes CASSLVTGSTNEKLFF.

V is TRBV9 and J is TRBJ2-3; D is possibly TRBD1 (6 bases). Germline loops: CDR1 SGDLS, CDR2 YYNGEE. The length of the CDR3 is 16 residues. The ends were cut back, 7 bases at V and 3 bases at J, with 21 bases in the middle. The CDR3 spells CASSARTGYLTDTQYF. The CDR3 nucleotides read TGTGCCAGCTCAGCCCGAACAGGGTATCTGACAGATACGCAGTATTTT.

The genes are TRBV5-4 and TRBJ1-1; 8 bases line up with TRBD1. Looked up from germline, CDR1 is SGHNT and CDR2 is YYREEE (reference sequence). The J segment lost 3 bases and the V segment lost 4 bases, leaving 8 bases of the junction unmatched. The CDR3 contains 15 residues. As DNA, the CDR3 is TGTGCCAGCAGCCTGAGAACAGGGGGTTACACTGAAGCTTTCTTT. It encodes CASSLRTGGYTEAFF.

In this sample, this clone turned up once. The chain links TRBV28 to TRBJ1-3; unclear D gene. V was clipped by 3 bases and J by 3 bases, with 9 bases between them. This CDR3 region has 14 residues. CDR1 is MDHEN, CDR2 SYDVKM, per germline. This CDR3 is CASSFRHFGNTIYF. The CDR3 DNA reads as TGTGCCAGCAGTTTTCGACACTTTGGAAACACCATATATTTT. The full variable domain, rest sourced from reference TRBV28 and TRBJ1-3, is DVKVTQSSRYLVKRTGEKVFLECVQDMDHENMFWYRQDPGLGLRLIYFSYDVKMKEKGDIPEGYSVSREKKERFSLILESASTNQTSMYLCASSFRHFGNTIYFGEGSWLTVV.

This clone occurred once. CDR3 residues: CASTLSEKLFF. The DNA of the CDR3 is TGTGCCAGCACCCTGAGTGAAAAACTGTTTTTT. The V gene is TRBV6-6, the J gene TRBJ1-4; unclear D gene. The germline V gene encodes CDR1 MNHNY and CDR2 SVGAGI (reference sequence). This CDR3 has 11 residues. Trimming took off 7 bases at V and 7 bases at J, with 7 bases between the two ends.

The chain has TRBV9 and TRBJ1-3; 9 nucleotides match TRBD1. There are 15 residues in the CDR3. Germline CDR1 and CDR2: SGDLS and YYNGEE. J lost 4 bases, V lost 0 bases, and 2 bases had no gene match. The CDR3 DNA reads TGTGCCAGCAGCGTAGAAGGACAGGGGGGAAACACCATATATTTT. Translated, it gives CASSVEGQGGNTIYF.

The chain links TRBV11-3 to TRBJ2-5; perhaps TRBD1 as D (7 bases). The V and J ends lost 1 base and 5 bases respectively, with 20 bases between them. The CDR3 has 17 residues. The germline V gene encodes CDR1 SGHNT and CDR2 YENEEA. CDR3 sequence (DNA): TGTGCCAGCAGCTTAGGTGGACAGGCCGGGAGATGGGAGACCCAGTACTTC. Translating it yields CASSLGGQAGRWETQYF. The full variable domain, its missing parts supplied by reference TRBV11-3 and TRBJ2-5, is EAGVVQSPRYKIIEKKQPVAFWCNPISGHNTLYWYLQNLGQGPELLIRYENEEAVDDSQLPKDRFSAERLKGVDSTLKIQPAELGDSAVYLCASSLGGQAGRWETQYFGPGTRLLVL.

The chain carries TRBV19 and TRBJ2-7; no definite D call. Trimming took off 3 bases at V and 7 bases at J, with 10 bases between the two ends. Germline V gene lookup returns CDR1 LNHDA and CDR2 SQIVND (reference sequence). CDR3 size: 12 residues. This CDR3 is CASSISTNEQYF. CDR3 DNA: TGTGCCAGTAGTATCTCTACTAATGAGCAGTACTTC.

This clone was picked up one time. The chain is built from TRBV11-2 and TRBJ1-4; D unclear. This CDR3 is built from 14 residues. V shed 3 bases and J shed 0 bases, with 5 bases lying between them. Germline V gene sequence: CDR1 SGHAT, CDR2 FQNNGV. Here the CDR3 reads CASSLSATNEKLFF. DNA for the CDR3: TGTGCCAGCAGCTTGAGTGCAACTAATGAAAAACTGTTTTTT. Full variable domain (rest looked up from reference TRBV11-2 and TRBJ1-4): EAGVAQSPRYKIIEKRQSVAFWCNPISGHATLYWYQQILGQGPKLLIQFQNNGVVDDSQLPKDRFSAERLKGVDSTLKIQPAKLEDSAVYLCASSLSATNEKLFFGSGTQLSVL.

J is TRBJ1-4 and V is TRBV5-1; 9 bases agree with TRBD1. V dropped 3 bases and J dropped 8; count of bases not matched to a gene: 8. Germline CDR1 SGHRS, CDR2 YFSETQ. CDR3 size: 15 residues. CDR3 bases: TGCGCCAGCAGCTCAACCGGGACAGGGTCGGAAAAACTGTTTTTT. It translates to CASSSTGTGSEKLFF.

This clone was seen more than once but under ten times. The rearrangement joins TRBV7-8 to TRBJ1-3, with no clear D. This CDR3 has 14 residues. Looked up from germline, CDR1 is SGHVS and CDR2 is FQNEAQ. V dropped 2 bases and J dropped 2 bases, with 7 bases sitting between them. The chain's CDR3 is CASSLSDAGNTIYF. CDR3 nucleotide sequence: TGTGCCAGCAGCTTATCAGATGCTGGAAACACCATATATTTT.

The chain uses TRBV11-3 and TRBJ2-1; 12 bases map to TRBD2. In germline, CDR1 is SGHNT, CDR2 YENEEA. With V trimmed by 1 base and J by 4 bases, 2 bases remained unmatched. CDR3 length equals 16 residues. The CDR3 coding sequence is TGTGCCAGCAGCTTAGTGCTAGCGGGAGGGTACAATGAGCAGTTCTTC. Encoded protein: CASSLVLAGGYNEQFF.

This chain connects TRBV7-3 to TRBJ2-3; 7 bases line up with TRBD1. The CDR3 length is 13 residues. Looked up from germline, CDR1 is SGHTA and CDR2 is FQGTGA. Trimming at V came to 3 bases and at J to 4 bases, leaving 1 base not matched to a gene. The CDR3: CASSLTGPDTQYF. In DNA form, the CDR3 reads TGTGCCAGCAGCTTGACAGGGCCAGATACGCAGTATTTT.

CDR3 DNA: TGTGCCAGCAGTGATCGGAAATCGCAGATACTAGCGGGGGTGGGCAATGAGCAGTTCTTC. Amino acid sequence: CASSDRKSQILAGVGNEQFF. The V gene is TRBV5-4, the J gene TRBJ2-1; TRBD2 matches 11 bases. Germline V lookup: CDR1 SGHNT, CDR2 YYREEE (reference sequence). This CDR3 has 20 amino acids. J was trimmed by 6 bases and V by 5 bases; bases with no gene match: 22.

The rearrangement uses TRBV30 and TRBJ1-3; D call uncertain. This CDR3 is 14 amino acids long. V was shortened by 2 bases and J by 4 bases, with 12 bases between the two germline ends. The germline CDR1 and CDR2 sequences are GTSNPN and SVGIG (reference sequence). CDR3: CAWSKLSWGNTIYF. In DNA, the CDR3 is TGTGCCTGGAGTAAGCTATCCTGGGGAAACACCATATATTTT. Using reference TRBV30 and TRBJ1-3 for the parts outside the CDR3, the full variable domain is SQTIHQWPATLVQPVGSPLSLECTVEGTSNPNLYWYRQAAGRGLQLLFYSVGIGQISSEVPQNLSASRPQDRQFILSSKKLLLSDSGFYLCAWSKLSWGNTIYFGEGSWLTVV.

V usage is TRBV6-5 and J usage is TRBJ2-1; TRBD1 is a possible D gene (5 bases). The CDR3 contains 15 residues. Deletions cut 6 bases from V and 7 bases from J, with 19 bases between. Germline V gene lookup returns CDR1 MNHEY and CDR2 SVGAGI. This CDR3 is CASSHSIRRDNEQFF. In DNA, the CDR3 is TGTGCCAGCAGCCACTCCATACGCAGGGATAATGAGCAGTTCTTC.

This chain joins TRBV12-3 or TRBV12-4 and TRBJ2-1; possible D gene TRBD2, 5 bases. Trimming left V 3 bases short and J 5 bases short, with 5 bases between. The CDR3 spans 12 residues. CDR3 DNA: TGTGCCAGCAGTTTCGGGAACAATGAGCAGTTCTTC. Its protein product is CASSFGNNEQFF.

V usage is TRBV7-9 and J usage is TRBJ1-1; D is possibly TRBD1 (5 bases). The ends were cut back, 5 bases at V and 0 bases at J, with 10 bases in the middle. Germline loops: CDR1 SEHNR, CDR2 FQNEAQ (reference sequence). CDR3 length: 14 amino acids. CDR3 protein: CASSHRGMNTEAFF. The CDR3 coding sequence is TGTGCCAGCAGCCATAGGGGCATGAACACTGAAGCTTTCTTT.